This TCR beta chain appears in the sequencing data of a study of cytomegalovirus exposure and HLA in healthy donors. Across the whole study: Caucasian-associated ancestry cluster membership applied to around 80% of 398 genotyped donors.

Germline CDR1 is MNHEY and CDR2 is SMNVEV (reference sequence). The length of the CDR3 is 13 residues. V was pared by 7 bases and J by 4 bases, with 11 bases between. In the PCR, 60 Vbeta and 13 Jbeta primers were used. The data were produced by immunoSEQ multiplex PCR, yet TCRdb's version contains in-frame clones alone and is incomplete. The table includes about 210,000 clones, approximately 80% detected once. The source is a woman in her forties or fifties in good health and CMV-seropositive. The genes are TRBV27 and TRBJ2-1; no definite D call. Sample: PBMCs. DNA of the CDR3: TGTGCCAGCATAGATCCGAAATACAATGAGCAGTTCTTC. Its protein is CASIDPKYNEQFF.